A single sample gave rise to the 25 T cell receptor beta chains below, sequenced in a study of T cell repertoires in cytomegalovirus infection. MiXCR was run by TCRdb on the reads, yielding one entry per CDR3 protein. Of some 600,000 distinct CDR3 sequences detected, around 24% appear once; the ten largest clones hold under 8.5%. Sequencing was carried out using CD8+ T cells from PBMCs. Receptor source: a human donor in good health (CMV status not recorded). Some clones in this sample may be carry-over from other donors' samples.

The rearrangement links TRBV7-9 to TRBJ2-3; a possible D gene is TRBD1 (5 bases). V dropped 2 bases and J dropped 4 bases, with 10 bases sitting between them. The germline gives CDR1 SEHNR, CDR2 FQNEAQ (reference sequence). The CDR3 consists of 14 residues. The CDR3 DNA reads as TGTGCCAGCAGCTTAATTATGGGGCCAGATACGCAGTATTTT. Protein sequence: CASSLIMGPDTQYF. The whole variable domain, remainder taken from reference TRBV7-9 and TRBJ2-3, is DTGVSQNPRHKITKRGQNVTFRCDPISEHNRLYWYRQTLGQGPEFLTYFQNEAQLEKSRLLSDRFSAERPKGSFSTLEIQRTEQGDSAMYLCASSLIMGPDTQYFGPGTRLTVL.

A remark on this clonotype: With a much larger clone just one base away, this may be a read error. No conserved phenylalanine or tryptophan ends this CDR3, so it is likely a read error. The chain has TRBV28 and TRBJ2-5; the match to TRBD1 covers 7 bases. The CDR3 sequence is 20 residues long. Looked up from germline, CDR1 is MDHEN and CDR2 is SYDVKM. The trim removed 3 bases at V and 1 base at J, leaving 20 bases unmatched. The CDR3 region is CASSLRDSLVGVNPQETQYY. The DNA of the CDR3 is TGTGCCAGCAGTTTGAGGGACAGCTTGGTGGGGGTCAATCCCCAAGAGACCCAGTACTAC.

As for this clonotype: The CDR3 carries no conserved terminal phenylalanine or tryptophan, so it likely arises from a read error. The chain couples TRBV28 to TRBJ2-1; 12 nucleotides match TRBD1. Per germline, CDR1 MDHEN and CDR2 SYDVKM. The CDR3 has 13 amino acids. The trim removed 8 bases at V and 9 bases at J, leaving 5 bases unmatched. CDR3 in amino acids: CASRDRGQGEQFS. In DNA form, the CDR3 reads TGTGCCAGCCGGGACAGGGGGCAGGGTGAGCAGTTCTCC.

Details on this clonotype: This may arise from a read error, as a much more abundant clone is one base away. This chain uses TRBV7-9 with TRBJ1-1, with D unresolved. The CDR3 has 12 amino acids. From germline, CDR1 is SEHNR and CDR2 FQNEAQ (reference sequence). The CDR3, as DNA: TGTGCCAGTTTTTGGGCGAACACTGAATCTTTCTTT. This translates into CASFWANTESFF.

V gene TRBV5-6 combines with J gene TRBJ2-1; 10 nucleotides align to TRBD1. In germline, CDR1 is SGHDT, CDR2 YYEEEE. The CDR3 consists of 17 residues. V lost 1 base, J lost 0 bases, and 4 bases stayed unmatched. CDR3 protein: CASSLSWTGGSYNEQFF. The CDR3 DNA is TGTGCCAGCAGCTTGTCTTGGACAGGGGGCTCCTACAATGAGCAGTTCTTC.

This sequence joins TRBV6-6 and TRBJ2-1; 11 bases align to TRBD2. The germline V gene has CDR1 MNHNY and CDR2 SVGAGI (reference sequence). This CDR3 has 15 residues. V lost 4 bases, J lost 9 bases, and 8 bases stayed unmatched. The DNA of the CDR3 is TGTGCCAGCAGTTTACTAGCGGGGGTGGGGTCTGAGCAGTTCTTC. Its translation is CASSLLAGVGSEQFF.

This clonotype was recorded at least ten times. DNA for the CDR3: TGTGCCAGCAGCTCCGGACTAGCGGGGAGTCAGGAGACCCAGTACTTC. Its protein is CASSSGLAGSQETQYF. The chain is built from TRBV7-9 and TRBJ2-5; 12 bases align to TRBD2. The ends lost 4 bases at V and 5 bases at J; junction bases unmatched: 8. The germline V gene encodes CDR1 SEHNR and CDR2 FQNEAQ (reference sequence). The CDR3 contains 16 residues.

The chain has TRBV28 and TRBJ1-6, with D maybe TRBD1 (5 bases). This CDR3 region has 15 residues. The V end lost 10 bases, the J end lost 7 bases, and 20 bases lay between the germline ends. The germline CDR1 and CDR2 sequences are MDHEN and SYDVKM. CDR3 amino acids: CANRPSGVRNSPLHF. The CDR3 DNA reads as TGTGCCAACAGGCCGTCGGGGGTGCGGAATTCACCCCTCCACTTT.

This clonotype showed up many times. V and J are TRBV7-9 and TRBJ2-1; TRBD1 agrees at 10 bases. The J segment lost 5 bases and the V segment lost 6 bases, leaving 7 bases of the junction unmatched. The CDR3 contains 15 residues. CDR1 and CDR2 (germline): SEHNR, FQNEAQ (reference sequence). The CDR3 region has the DNA TGTGCCAGCAGTTTGCCGGGACAGGGGAACAATGAGCAGTTCTTC. It yields the protein CASSLPGQGNNEQFF.

Only a few counts were recorded for this clonotype. This chain connects TRBV4-1 to TRBJ1-1, with 9 bases matching TRBD1. The CDR3 has 16 amino acids. The junction had 8 bases not matched to a gene; V was cut back by 2 bases and J by 4 bases. Per the germline V gene, CDR1 is MGHRA and CDR2 is YSYEKL. As DNA, the CDR3 is TGCGCCAGCAGCCAACGGGACAGGGTATCCAGCACTGAAGCTTTCTTT. It encodes CASSQRDRVSSTEAFF.

This clonotype showed up just a few times. The chain recombines TRBV4-1 with TRBJ2-7; D possibly corresponds to TRBD1 (6 bases). Germline V gene sequence: CDR1 MGHRA, CDR2 YSYEKL. V shed 0 bases and J shed 3 bases, with 12 bases lying between them. The CDR3 extends over 15 amino acids. CDR3 sequence: CASSQDEDRNYEQYF. CDR3 sequence (DNA): TGCGCCAGCAGCCAAGATGAAGACAGGAACTACGAGCAGTACTTC.

This clonotype has ten or more counts. This chain joins TRBV7-6 and TRBJ2-5, with D uncertain. CDR1 and CDR2 (germline): SGHVS, FNYEAQ. Trimming shortened V by 4 bases and J by 2 bases, and 17 bases separated the two germline ends. The CDR3 runs 16 residues. CDR3 loop: CASSSGIGGLQETQYF. The CDR3 DNA is TGTGCCAGCAGCTCAGGCATCGGTGGTTTACAAGAGACCCAGTACTTC.

The table lists this clonotype with a few counts. The J gene is TRBJ2-1, the V gene TRBV4-3; no reliable D call. Trimming cost V 1 base and J 7 bases, with 8 bases left between them. This CDR3 is 13 amino acids long. The germline V gene encodes CDR1 LGHNA and CDR2 YSLEER. CDR3 region: CASSQVSGNEQFF. The DNA for the CDR3 is TGCGCCAGCAGCCAAGTCAGTGGAAATGAGCAGTTCTTC.

The chain uses TRBV29-1 and TRBJ2-1, with 9 bases that match TRBD2. The CDR3 contains 14 residues. V lost 4 bases and J lost 7; bases outside the gene matches: 8. Germline CDR1 SQVTM, CDR2 ANQGSEA. As DNA, the CDR3 is TGCAGCGTTGGGGGTGCGGGGGGGCAGAATGAGCAGTTCTTC. Translation gives CSVGGAGGQNEQFF.

This clonotype came up a few times. The CDR3 sequence is CATRAGNYEQYV. CDR3 DNA: TGTGCCACCCGGGCAGGGAATTACGAGCAGTACGTC. The rearrangement links TRBV6-5 to TRBJ2-7, with a tentative D call TRBD1 (5 bases). Germline CDR1 and CDR2: MNHEY and SVGAGI. Trimming shortened V by 10 bases and J by 4 bases, and 14 bases separated the two germline ends. The CDR3 runs 12 residues.

This clonotype appeared a few times. The chain is built from TRBV27 and TRBJ2-2; D is unresolved. V lost 2 bases to trimming and J lost 3 bases, with 7 bases between them. The CDR3 covers 14 residues. CDR1 and CDR2 from the germline V gene are MNHEY and SMNVEV (reference sequence). This CDR3 reads CASSLMEYTGELFF. CDR3 DNA sequence: TGTGCCAGCAGTTTAATGGAGTACACCGGGGAGCTGTTTTTT.

CDR3 DNA sequence: TGTGCCAGCAGCGGAGGACTAAGAACAGCTGATGAGCAGTTCTTC. Residues: CASSGGLRTADEQFF. This chain joins TRBV9 and TRBJ2-1, with TRBD2 as a possible D gene (6 bases). In germline, CDR1 is SGDLS, CDR2 YYNGEE. V was clipped by 3 bases and J by 8 bases, with 18 bases between them. CDR3 length: 15 amino acids.

This clonotype appeared once. Since a much larger clone is just one base distant, this may be a read error. The chain's CDR3 is CASGLELIYEQYF. For the CDR3, the DNA is TGTGCCAGCGGCTTAGAGCTGATCTACGAGCAGTACTTC. The chain uses TRBV7-2 and TRBJ2-7; no firm D call. Germline lookup yields CDR1 SGHTA and CDR2 FQGNSA. CDR3 length: 13 residues. Complete variable domain (other parts from reference TRBV7-2 and TRBJ2-7): GAGVSQSPSNKVTEKGKDVELRCDPISGHTALYWYRQSLGQGLEFLIYFQGNSAPDKSGLPSDRFSAERTGGSVSTLTIQRTQQEDSAVYLCASGLELIYEQYFGPGTRLTVT.

With regard to this clonotype: The junction departs from the called germline gene at one end, perhaps through a read error. The CDR3 sequence: CANSEGAGFSYNEQFF. The CDR3, as DNA: TGTGCCAACAGTGAAGGAGCGGGGTTCTCCTACAATGAGCAGTTCTTC. The rearrangement links TRBV6-1 to TRBJ2-1, with 7 bases that match TRBD2. The CDR3 is 16 residues long. Germline V gives CDR1 MNHNS, CDR2 SASEGT.

The rearrangement uses TRBV12-3 or TRBV12-4 and TRBJ1-5; 10 nucleotides align to TRBD1. The V and J ends lost 3 bases and 3 bases, in that order; junction bases with no gene match: 11. This CDR3 has 18 amino acids. The CDR3 sequence: CASSFRTGGIKANQPQHF. The CDR3 DNA follows: TGTGCCAGCAGTTTTCGGACAGGGGGAATAAAGGCCAATCAGCCCCAGCATTTT.

This clonotype appeared many times. The chain has TRBV7-8 and TRBJ2-5; 8 bases map to TRBD1. Germline V gene data show CDR1 as SGHVS and CDR2 as FQNEAQ. The CDR3 is made up of 17 amino acids. Trimming removed 3 bases from V and 1 base from J; junction bases left unmatched: 10. The CDR3 reads CASSLWDRLTSQETQYF. The CDR3 region has the DNA TGTGCCAGCAGCTTGTGGGACAGGTTGACCTCCCAAGAGACCCAGTACTTC.

This sequence joins TRBV29-1 and TRBJ1-2; 9 bases align to TRBD1. Losses at the gene ends were 5 bases for V and 5 bases for J; bases not matched to a gene: 6. This CDR3 is built from 13 residues. Germline-derived CDR1 and CDR2 are SQVTM and ANQGSEA. The CDR3 DNA reads as TGCAGCGTTAGCGACAGGGGGGCGTATGGCTACACCTTC. Its translation is CSVSDRGAYGYTF.

This clonotype occurred once. The V and J genes are TRBV20-1 and TRBJ1-2; the match to TRBD1 covers 8 bases. CDR3 size: 13 residues. The trim removed 0 bases at V and 10 bases at J, leaving 7 bases unmatched. Germline V CDR1 and CDR2: DFQATT, SNEGSKA (reference sequence). The CDR3 nucleotides are TGCAGTGCTAGAGATCAACAGGGGGGCGACTACACCTTC. Translation gives CSARDQQGGDYTF.

This clonotype showed up just a few times. The chain combines TRBV2 with TRBJ1-2, with D perhaps matching TRBD1 (6 bases). The CDR3 covers 15 residues. Germline CDR1 SNHLY, CDR2 FYNNEI. V lost 2 bases, J lost 4 bases, and 14 bases lay in between. CDR3 nucleotides: TGTGCCAGCAGTGAAAACGGACAGCGACTCTATGGCTACACCTTC. This sequence encodes CASSENGQRLYGYTF.

This clonotype turned up a few times. The chain uses TRBV28 and TRBJ2-7; D call uncertain. The CDR3 is 13 amino acids. The germline V gene encodes CDR1 MDHEN and CDR2 SYDVKM. Trimming took off 2 bases at V and 2 bases at J, with 7 bases between the two ends. CDR3 loop: CASSLALTYEQYV. The CDR3 DNA follows: TGTGCCAGCAGTTTAGCCCTTACCTACGAGCAGTACGTC.